One and the same sample provided the 27 T cell receptor beta chains below, sequenced in a study of T cell responses to AZD1222 COVID-19 vaccine. Sequencing used immunoSEQ multiplex PCR; TCRdb keeps in-frame clones, though not all of them. Of 110,000 or so clones detected, roughly 88% appear once; the ten largest clones hold about 2.5%. The sequences come from peripheral blood, collected on day 0 of AZD1222 vaccination. The receptors come from an adult in good health.

V is TRBV2 and J is TRBJ1-1; the match to TRBD1 covers 10 bases. The CDR3 has 14 amino acids. With 2 bases clipped from V and 7 bases from J, the junction kept 4 bases outside the gene matches. Per the germline V gene, CDR1 is SNHLY and CDR2 is FYNNEI. CDR3 loop: CASSEIRTGGEAFF. Written as DNA, the CDR3 is TGTGCCAGCAGTGAAATTAGGACAGGGGGTGAAGCTTTCTTT.

The chain recombines TRBV5-1 with TRBJ1-1; TRBD1 agrees at 11 bases. The germline CDR1 and CDR2 sequences are SGHRS and YFSETQ. The CDR3 has 15 residues. Unmatched junction bases numbered 2, after V lost 0 bases and J lost 4 bases. The CDR3 region has the DNA TGCGCCAGCAGCTTGGTGGGGACAGGGGGCACTGAAGCTTTCTTT. It codes for CASSLVGTGGTEAFF.

This chain uses TRBV6-5 with TRBJ1-1, with D uncertain. Trimming shortened V by 8 bases and J by 5 bases, and 12 bases separated the two germline ends. Germline V CDR1 and CDR2: MNHEY, SVGAGI. The CDR3 consists of 12 residues. The CDR3 here is CASGLPGTEAFF. DNA of the CDR3: TGTGCCAGCGGGCTGCCGGGGACTGAAGCTTTCTTT.

This chain connects TRBV7-9 to TRBJ2-5; the match to TRBD1 covers 9 bases. The CDR3 is made up of 17 amino acids. J lost 5 bases, V lost 7 bases, and 17 bases had no gene match. CDR1 and CDR2 (germline): SEHNR, FQNEAQ (reference sequence). The CDR3 sequence is CASTRWLPGQGFETQYF. The CDR3 nucleotides read TGTGCCAGCACCAGATGGTTACCGGGACAGGGATTCGAGACCCAGTACTTC.

The V gene is TRBV11-2, the J gene TRBJ1-2, with D uncertain. V lost 5 bases to trimming and J lost 5 bases, with 21 bases between them. CDR1 and CDR2 from the germline V gene are SGHAT and FQNNGV. This CDR3 is built from 16 residues. The CDR3 here is CASSPPRQTIYYGYTF. CDR3 nucleotides: TGTGCCAGCAGCCCCCCCCGGCAGACGATATATTATGGCTACACCTTC. The whole variable domain, filled in from reference TRBV11-2 and TRBJ1-2, reads EAGVAQSPRYKIIEKRQSVAFWCNPISGHATLYWYQQILGQGPKLLIQFQNNGVVDDSQLPKDRFSAERLKGVDSTLKIQPAKLEDSAVYLCASSPPRQTIYYGYTFGSGTRLTVV.

The rearrangement joins TRBV28 to TRBJ1-2; 7 nucleotides line up with TRBD1. V dropped 2 bases and J dropped 2; count of bases not matched to a gene: 5. The CDR3 totals 15 residues. Germline-derived CDR1 and CDR2 are MDHEN and SYDVKM. CDR3 in amino acids: CASSLGQDFNYGYTF. The CDR3 DNA reads as TGTGCCAGCAGTTTAGGACAGGACTTCAACTATGGCTACACCTTC.

The V gene is TRBV12-3 or TRBV12-4, the J gene TRBJ2-3; no clear D. The length of the CDR3 is 12 residues. The V end was cut by 6 bases, the J end by 2 bases, with 6 bases between. CDR3 in DNA: TGTGCCAGCAGCCGCGACACAGATACGCAGTATTTT. Translation: CASSRDTDTQYF.

The rearrangement joins TRBV3-1 (or the pseudogene TRBV3-2) to TRBJ1-1; 7 nucleotides line up with TRBD1. Trimming removed 1 base from V and 11 bases from J; junction bases left unmatched: 13. The CDR3 contains 15 residues. Germline V gene data show CDR1 as LGHDT and CDR2 as YNNKEL (reference sequence). CDR3 in amino acids: CASSQGRGQSVEAFF. For the CDR3, the DNA is TGTGCCAGCAGCCAAGGCCGGGGACAGAGCGTCGAGGCTTTCTTT.

The chain is built from TRBV11-3 and TRBJ2-2; perhaps TRBD2 as D (6 bases). The CDR3 covers 15 residues. Per the germline V gene, CDR1 is SGHNT and CDR2 is YENEEA. V lost 5 bases and J lost 6, with 16 bases in between. The CDR3 region has the DNA TGTGCCAGCAGCGGGGACCCGGGAGCTTCCGGGGAGCTGTTTTTT. Protein sequence: CASSGDPGASGELFF. Based on the CDR3 plus reference TRBV11-3 and TRBJ2-2, the full variable domain is EAGVVQSPRYKIIEKKQPVAFWCNPISGHNTLYWYLQNLGQGPELLIRYENEEAVDDSQLPKDRFSAERLKGVDSTLKIQPAELGDSAVYLCASSGDPGASGELFFGEGSRLTVL.

The chain couples TRBV28 to TRBJ2-7; 9 positions agree with TRBD1. V shed 6 bases, J shed 1 base, and the junction held 10 bases outside the gene matches. CDR3 length: 16 residues. Germline V gene lookup returns CDR1 MDHEN and CDR2 SYDVKM. The CDR3 loop is CASRPFAGQGSYEQYF. The CDR3 DNA reads TGTGCCAGCAGACCTTTCGCGGGACAGGGATCCTACGAGCAGTACTTC.

The chain employs TRBV10-3 and TRBJ2-1, with D possibly being TRBD1 or TRBD2 (5 bases each). V gave up 4 bases and J gave up 8 bases, with 15 bases separating them. The CDR3 consists of 14 residues. Germline CDR1 reads ENHRY; CDR2 reads SYGVKD. The CDR3, as DNA: TGTGCCATCAGTGTCCGAAGAGGGGTGGATGAGCAGTTCTTC. Translating it yields CAISVRRGVDEQFF.

In its sample, this clone was seen a few times. The chain has TRBV9 and TRBJ2-1; D remains unclear. The length of the CDR3 is 14 residues. Looked up from germline, CDR1 is SGDLS and CDR2 is YYNGEE. V was pared by 0 bases and J by 7 bases, with 11 bases between. CDR3 sequence reads: CASSVGLGWNEQFF. The CDR3 DNA follows: TGTGCCAGCAGCGTAGGGCTCGGGTGGAATGAGCAGTTCTTC.

The rearrangement uses TRBV4-3 and TRBJ2-3, with D tentatively TRBD1 or TRBD2 (5 bases each). With 4 bases removed from V and 1 base from J, the gap between germline ends came to 12 bases. Germline V lookup: CDR1 LGHNA, CDR2 YSLEER. This CDR3 spans 15 amino acids. The CDR3 DNA sequence: TGCGCCAGCAGCCCTTCGGGACCCCGCACAGATACGCAGTATTTT. It yields the protein CASSPSGPRTDTQYF.

J is TRBJ1-2 and V is TRBV29-1; D might be TRBD1 (5 bases). Per the germline V gene, CDR1 is SQVTM and CDR2 is ANQGSEA. The CDR3 loop spans 12 amino acids. V dropped 5 bases and J dropped 2 bases, with 9 bases sitting between them. CDR3 sequence reads: CSVKGENYGYTF. CDR3 nucleotides: TGCAGCGTTAAAGGGGAGAACTATGGCTACACCTTC.

This chain connects TRBV7-2 to TRBJ2-5, with TRBD1 matching 12 bases. V dropped 4 bases and J dropped 5; count of bases not matched to a gene: 5. Germline assignment: CDR1 SGHTA and CDR2 FQGNSA. This CDR3 contains 15 residues. DNA of the CDR3: TGTGCCAGCAGCTGGGACAGGGGGCCACGGGAGACCCAGTACTTC. This translates into CASSWDRGPRETQYF.

The rearrangement links TRBV29-1 to TRBJ2-1; the D is unclear. This CDR3 contains 11 residues. Trimming removed 4 bases at V and 10 bases at J, with 11 bases between. In germline, CDR1 is SQVTM, CDR2 ANQGSEA. The CDR3 region has the DNA TGCAGCGTTGCTCTCCCAGGCGAGCAGTTCTTC. Translated: CSVALPGEQFF.

This clone was seen once. The rearrangement joins TRBV9 to TRBJ1-4; D is perhaps TRBD1 (5 bases). CDR3 length equals 16 residues. Trimming pared 0 bases from V and 4 bases from J, leaving 13 bases between. Germline CDR1 SGDLS, CDR2 YYNGEE. CDR3 protein: CASSVGPGANNEKLFF. For the CDR3, the DNA is TGTGCCAGCAGCGTAGGACCTGGGGCCAATAATGAAAAACTGTTTTTT. The full variable domain, completed using reference TRBV9 and TRBJ1-4, is DSGVTQTPKHLITATGQRVTLRCSPRSGDLSVYWYQQSLDQGLQFLIQYYNGEERAKGNILERFSAQQFPDLHSELNLSSLELGDSALYFCASSVGPGANNEKLFFGSGTQLSVL.

The CDR3, as DNA: TGTGCCAGCAGTGTGGGCTCGGCCAATGAGCAGTTCTTC. It codes for CASSVGSANEQFF. The chain combines TRBV2 with TRBJ2-1; no firm D call. The CDR3 consists of 13 residues. Trimming cost V 4 bases and J 6 bases, with 10 bases left between them. Per the germline V gene, CDR1 is SNHLY and CDR2 is FYNNEI.

J is TRBJ2-4 and V is TRBV27, with D perhaps given as TRBD1 or TRBD2 (5 bases each). The V gene's germline CDR1 is MNHEY and CDR2 SMNVEV (reference sequence). V gave up 4 bases and J gave up 1 base, with 5 bases separating them. CDR3 length equals 13 residues. Here the CDR3 DNA reads TGTGCCAGCAGTTGGGGGGCCAAAAACATTCAGTACTTC. Protein sequence: CASSWGAKNIQYF.

The chain has TRBV28 and TRBJ1-2; possibly TRBD1 for D (6 bases). The V gene lost 7 bases and the J gene lost 6 bases, with 24 bases spanning the gap. CDR3 size: 16 residues. The germline CDR1 and CDR2 sequences are MDHEN and SYDVKM. This CDR3 is CASTIPGGRVRNGYTF. The CDR3, as DNA: TGTGCCAGCACCATACCGGGGGGCAGGGTGAGGAATGGCTACACCTTC.

The genes are TRBV7-8 and TRBJ2-7, with no clear D. CDR1 SGHVS and CDR2 FQNEAQ come from the germline V gene. V lost 5 bases and J 4 bases, leaving 9 bases between the germline ends. CDR3 length: 12 amino acids. In DNA, the CDR3 is TGTGCCAGCAGCCGTAACAGATACGAGCAGTACTTC. Its translation: CASSRNRYEQYF.

This clone has a handful of counts. This sequence joins TRBV27 and TRBJ2-7; perhaps TRBD1 as D (6 bases). V shed 4 bases and J shed 0 bases, with 16 bases lying between them. Germline V gene lookup returns CDR1 MNHEY and CDR2 SMNVEV (reference sequence). The CDR3 totals 16 residues. CDR3 residues: CASSSTSDSISYEQYF. The CDR3 nucleotides are TGTGCCAGCAGTTCAACGTCGGACAGTATCTCCTACGAGCAGTACTTC.

This CDR3 is CASSEIEGYGHYEQYF. The DNA for the CDR3 is TGTGCCAGCAGTGAAATCGAAGGGTACGGGCACTACGAGCAGTACTTC. V usage is TRBV6-1 and J usage is TRBJ2-7, with no clear D. This CDR3 contains 16 residues. Trimming shortened V by 2 bases and J by 3 bases, and 17 bases separated the two germline ends. Germline loops: CDR1 MNHNS, CDR2 SASEGT.

The V and J genes are TRBV9 and TRBJ1-2; D uncertain. Deletions cut 4 bases from V and 5 bases from J, with 12 bases between. The V gene's germline CDR1 is SGDLS and CDR2 YYNGEE. CDR3 size: 13 residues. The CDR3 sequence is CASSLGGPYGYTF. In DNA, the CDR3 is TGTGCCAGCAGCTTGGGTGGACCTTATGGCTACACCTTC.

CDR3 sequence (DNA): TGCGCCAGCAGCTCCGCGAAACTAGTAGGCACCGGGGAGCTGTTTTTT. Translating gives CASSSAKLVGTGELFF. The gene calls are TRBV5-1 and TRBJ2-2; a possible D gene is TRBD2 (5 bases). CDR1 and CDR2 (germline): SGHRS, YFSETQ. The CDR3 is 16 amino acids. Trimming cost V 3 bases and J 4 bases, with 16 bases left between them. The whole variable domain, filled in from reference TRBV5-1 and TRBJ2-2, reads KAGVTQTPRYLIKTRGQQVTLSCSPISGHRSVSWYQQTPGQGLQFLFEYFSETQRNKGNFPGRFSGRQFSNSRSEMNVSTLELGDSALYLCASSSAKLVGTGELFFGEGSRLTVL.

This clone was observed once. V is TRBV29-1 and J is TRBJ2-7, with 7 nucleotides matching TRBD2. The J segment lost 2 bases and the V segment lost 1 base, leaving 5 bases of the junction unmatched. Germline CDR1 SQVTM, CDR2 ANQGSEA. CDR3 size: 14 residues. The CDR3, as DNA: TGCAGCGTTGAAGGGGAGGGCAGTACCTACGAGCAGTACTTC. Protein sequence: CSVEGEGSTYEQYF.

This clone came up once. This chain links TRBV5-1 with TRBJ1-2; 9 bases fit TRBD1. V was clipped by 2 bases and J by 9 bases; unmatched bases: 8. The CDR3 covers 14 residues. In germline, CDR1 is SGHRS, CDR2 YFSETQ. CDR3 nucleotide sequence: TGCGCCAGCAGCTTAGAGGGACAGGGAAGGAGCTACACCTTC. It specifies CASSLEGQGRSYTF.